The 5 T cell receptor beta chains given below trace back to one sample, sequenced in a study of regulatory T cells in long-lasting Graves disease. Arm-PCR of CDR3 regions with iRepertoire HTBI primers generated TCR beta libraries. Each CDR3 protein gets one entry after TCRdb re-called the multiplex PCR reads with MiXCR. The sample comprises 350,000 to 500,000 distinct CDR3 sequences, about 15% of which are singletons, and about a sixth rests with the top ten. The sample's time point: newly diagnosed GD, antithyroid drugs for less than 3 months. Following extraction of RNA from PBMCs, that RNA was used to make the TCR library. This sample also appeared in a second study, on T cells in Graves' hyperthyroidism and ophthalmopathy.

The starting material was peripheral blood mononuclear cells (PBMCs), obtained at new diagnosis, from a patient treated with antithyroid drugs. The receptors were sampled from a woman aged 45-65 years with Graves disease.

Details on this clonotype: This sequence may be a read error, since a much larger clone differs from it by one base. The chain links TRBV2 to TRBJ1-1; D may be TRBD1 (5 bases). Germline assignment: CDR1 SNHLY and CDR2 FYNNEI. V was pared by 6 bases and J by 1 base, with 12 bases between. This CDR3 is 14 amino acids long. CDR3 in amino acids: CASSVQGANTEAFF. CDR3 DNA: TGTGCCAGCAGCGTTCAGGGAGCGAACACTGAAGCTTTCTTT.

This clonotype was observed at least ten times. The genes are TRBV27 and TRBJ1-4; TRBD1 might be the D (6 bases). Germline V gene lookup returns CDR1 MNHEY and CDR2 SMNVEV (reference sequence). V was cut by 6 bases and J by 7 bases, with 21 bases left in between. CDR3 length equals 16 residues. CDR3 sequence: CASSSMGRGLGEKLFF. The CDR3 DNA sequence: TGTGCCAGCAGCTCAATGGGCCGGGGGCTCGGTGAAAAACTGTTTTTT.

This clonotype was counted between two and nine times. The V and J genes are TRBV6-1 and TRBJ2-5, with 8 positions matching TRBD2. The ends lost 2 bases at V and 5 bases at J; junction bases unmatched: 4. The CDR3 length is 14 residues. Germline V gives CDR1 MNHNS, CDR2 SASEGT. The CDR3 sequence is CASSESGSWETQYF. The CDR3 bases are TGTGCCAGCAGTGAAAGCGGGAGTTGGGAGACCCAGTACTTC.

This clonotype came up many times. The chain carries TRBV6-1 and TRBJ2-1; no clear D. The germline V and J ends were trimmed by 4 bases and 0 bases, with 7 bases remaining between them. Germline-derived CDR1 and CDR2 are MNHNS and SASEGT. The CDR3 loop spans 14 amino acids. CDR3 DNA: TGTGCCAGCAGTGGGCCTAGCTCCTACAATGAGCAGTTCTTC. Translation gives CASSGPSSYNEQFF.

This clonotype was found many times. This rearrangement joins TRBV7-9 to TRBJ2-1, with 8 bases identical to TRBD2. V lost 3 bases and J lost 5; bases outside the gene matches: 0. The CDR3 extends over 13 amino acids. Germline V CDR1 and CDR2: SEHNR, FQNEAQ (reference sequence). CDR3 loop: CASSFSGDNEQFF. Here the CDR3 DNA reads TGTGCCAGCAGCTTTAGCGGGGACAATGAGCAGTTCTTC.